This T cell receptor beta chain was captured in a study of regulatory T cells in long-lasting Graves disease. Turning to the study itself: The study enrolled newly diagnosed Graves' patients on antithyroid drugs under 3 months.

This clonotype was observed once. Combining iRepertoire HTBI primers with Arm-PCR of CDR3 regions, the authors built TCR beta libraries. Original processing notes: Identification yielded around 64 TRBV and 14 TRBJ segments across samples. TCRdb reanalysed the multiplex PCR reads using MiXCR and keeps one entry per CDR3 protein. TCRdb's processing, not the study's, gives the V and J calls here. The sample includes 530,000 or so distinct CDR3 sequences, approximately 16% of them seen just once. Time point here: newly diagnosed GD, antithyroid drugs for less than 3 months. PBMC RNA was the source of the TCR library. This CDR3 spans 14 amino acids. The germline CDR1 and CDR2 sequences are GTSNPN and SVGIG (reference sequence). V trimming: 5 bases; J trimming: 1 base; junction bases outside the gene matches: 5. These data were also reused for a study on T cells in Graves' hyperthyroidism and ophthalmopathy. That report adds: First-round RT-PCR targeting the TCR CDR3 was performed with the HTBI primer set. Through a model of 13 V-J features, ophthalmopathy was separated from stable hyperthyroidism.

Sequencing was performed on peripheral blood mononuclear cells (PBMCs), taken at new diagnosis, from a patient treated with antithyroid drugs. This receptor was identified in a man between 18 and 29 years old with Graves disease. This chain joins TRBV30 and TRBJ1-1, with TRBD1 matching 9 bases. Here the CDR3 DNA reads TGTGCCTGGGAAGGGACAGGGCGGAACACTGAAGCTTTCTTT. The encoded protein is CAWEGTGRNTEAFF.